Below, 22 T cell receptor beta chains from the same sample are listed, as sequenced in a study of blood T cells in healthy people across ages. The use of a sample-barcoded 5' primer and a J-beta primer mix characterized a second PCR of 7 to 11 cycles. TCRdb processed the 5' RACE reads anew with MiXCR; each CDR3 protein has one entry. The profile covers more than 750,000 distinct CDR3 sequences, with 25% to 30% appearing a single time and roughly 10% taken by the ten largest. This sample also appeared in a second study, on T cells of mothers and their children.

The sample taken for sequencing was blood. Every receptor here comes from a woman in her forties in good health.

On this clonotype itself: With a much larger clone just one base away, this may be a read error. This chain uses TRBV29-1 with TRBJ1-2; 7 bases fit TRBD1. V shed 2 bases, J shed 5 bases, and the junction held 11 bases outside the gene matches. The CDR3 extends over 15 amino acids. Germline V CDR1 and CDR2: SQVTM, ANQGSEA. The chain's CDR3 is CSVEQRPGGEYGYTF. CDR3 DNA: TGCAGCGTTGAACAGAGGCCAGGGGGAGAATATGGCTACACCTTC.

Here the CDR3 DNA reads TGTGCCAGCGGGGAGGGATACGAGCAGTACTTC. Translation: CASGEGYEQYF. The chain employs TRBV4-2 and TRBJ2-7; TRBD2 agrees at 7 bases. This CDR3 is built from 11 residues. Germline V gene sequence: CDR1 LGHNA, CDR2 YNFKEQ. With 8 bases clipped from V and 4 bases from J, the junction kept 2 bases outside the gene matches.

This clonotype showed up just a few times. V is TRBV5-8 and J is TRBJ2-1; 10 positions match TRBD2. The CDR3 runs 15 residues. Germline CDR1 SGHTS, CDR2 YDEGEE. J was trimmed by 12 bases and V by 0 bases; bases with no gene match: 9. The CDR3 protein is CASSLDGTSEGGQFF. CDR3 coding DNA: TGTGCCAGCAGCTTGGATGGGACTAGCGAGGGAGGGCAGTTCTTC.

This clonotype turned up a few times. The gene calls are TRBV7-9 and TRBJ1-1; maybe TRBD1 (6 bases). The V gene's germline CDR1 is SEHNR and CDR2 FQNEAQ (reference sequence). V lost 5 bases and J 1 base, leaving 14 bases between the germline ends. The CDR3 has 15 amino acids. CDR3 coding DNA: TGTGCCAGCAGCAACCCCTACAGGGCGAACACTGAAGCTTTCTTT. Translated: CASSNPYRANTEAFF.

The V call is TRBV7-2, the J call TRBJ2-2, with D perhaps matching TRBD1 (5 bases). Germline CDR1 SGHTA, CDR2 FQGNSA. The CDR3 has 14 residues. The V and J ends lost 4 bases and 5 bases respectively, with 11 bases between them. The CDR3 protein is CASSSGLGTGELFF. The CDR3 coding sequence is TGTGCCAGCAGCTCAGGGTTGGGGACCGGGGAGCTGTTTTTT.

In its sample, this clonotype was seen a few times. The chain has TRBV12-3 or TRBV12-4 and TRBJ2-3; TRBD2 matches at 7 bases. With V trimmed by 7 bases and J by 1 base, 5 bases remained unmatched. This CDR3 has 14 amino acids. CDR3 in amino acids: CASILGGGTDTQYF. The CDR3 coding sequence is TGTGCCAGCATTCTGGGGGGGGGCACAGATACGCAGTATTTT.

The V and J genes are TRBV20-1 and TRBJ1-4, with D tentatively TRBD1 (6 bases). The germline gives CDR1 DFQATT, CDR2 SNEGSKA (reference sequence). The CDR3 is made up of 15 amino acids. V dropped 5 bases and J dropped 8 bases, with 21 bases sitting between them. CDR3 loop: CSAFPSDGGREKLFF. CDR3 nucleotides: TGCAGTGCTTTCCCGAGCGACGGGGGCCGGGAAAAACTGTTTTTT.

About this clonotype itself: Given a much more abundant clone one base away, this may be a read error. The chain uses TRBV6-2 or TRBV6-3 and TRBJ1-2; TRBD1 is a possible D gene (6 bases). This CDR3 is built from 13 residues. V lost 7 bases, J lost 4 bases, and 13 bases lay in between. The germline CDR1 and CDR2 sequences are MNHEY and SVGEGT. The CDR3 nucleotides read TGTGCCAGCACCCGGACAGAAAGCTATGGCTACACCTTC. Translating gives CASTRTESYGYTF.

The chain joins TRBV10-3 to TRBJ2-5, with TRBD2 matching over 7 bases. The CDR3 consists of 13 residues. The J segment lost 5 bases and the V segment lost 8 bases, leaving 8 bases of the junction unmatched. Germline V CDR1 and CDR2: ENHRY, SYGVKD. CDR3 DNA sequence: TGTGCCATCGGGGGAGGGGTCTCGGAGACCCAGTACTTC. Protein: CAIGGGVSETQYF.

This clonotype has ten or more counts. One end of the junction varies from germline; a read error may be responsible. This rearrangement joins TRBV5-1 to TRBJ1-2; no reliable D call. The germline V gene has CDR1 SGHRS and CDR2 YFSETQ. The CDR3 runs to 14 residues. CDR3 protein: CASSLGQANYGYTF. The CDR3 DNA reads as TGTGCCAGCAGCTTAGGTCAAGCCAACTATGGCTACACCTTC.

The table lists this clonotype with a few counts. The chain recombines TRBV20-1 with TRBJ2-4; possible D gene TRBD1, 5 bases. V was clipped by 1 base and J by 8 bases, with 18 bases between them. Per the germline V gene, CDR1 is DFQATT and CDR2 is SNEGSKA (reference sequence). CDR3 length: 15 residues. CDR3 DNA: TGCAGTGCTAGAGGACTTCAGGGTTCTGGGGACATTCAGTACTTC. Protein product: CSARGLQGSGDIQYF.

The J gene is TRBJ2-5, the V gene TRBV12-3 or TRBV12-4, with D possibly TRBD1 on 5 matching bases. The last part of the DNA fits TRBJ2-7 better; the J call may be wrong. The CDR3 is made up of 16 amino acids. CDR3 sequence (DNA): TGTGCCAGCAGTAGGGGTGGGATATTCGAGCACTACGAGCAGTACTTC. This sequence encodes CASSRGGIFEHYEQYF.

This rearrangement joins TRBV6-1 to TRBJ1-5; D is unresolved. Germline values: CDR1 MNHNS, CDR2 SASEGT. The CDR3 contains 14 residues. Trimming removed 7 bases at V and 2 bases at J, with 12 bases between. This CDR3 is CASIAGLRNQPQHF. The CDR3 nucleotides are TGTGCCAGCATTGCAGGATTGCGCAATCAGCCCCAGCATTTT.

The rearrangement uses TRBV9 and TRBJ2-1; 9 positions match TRBD2. The CDR3 has 16 amino acids. V lost 3 bases to trimming and J lost 5 bases; unmatched junction nucleotides: 9. Germline loops: CDR1 SGDLS, CDR2 YYNGEE. CDR3 DNA sequence: TGTGCCAGCAGCGCCCGAGGGGGCGGGGGGGACAATGAGCAGTTCTTC. Protein: CASSARGGGGDNEQFF.

The chain carries TRBV5-5 and TRBJ2-1; 8 positions agree with TRBD2. CDR1 and CDR2 from the germline V gene are SGHKS and YYEKEE (reference sequence). This CDR3 has 17 residues. V shed 3 bases and J 8 bases; nucleotides not matched to a gene: 16. The CDR3 DNA is TGTGCCAGCAGCTCATCTGTGGCGGGGGGCCGGTGGGATGAGCAGTTCTTC. This translates into CASSSSVAGGRWDEQFF.

Note on this clonotype: At one end the junction does not follow the germline gene, possibly because of a read error. The chain has TRBV5-1 and TRBJ2-1; 14 positions match TRBD2. The CDR3 sequence is 16 residues long. Germline assignment: CDR1 SGHRS and CDR2 YFSETQ. In DNA, the CDR3 is TGCGCCAACAGCTTGGGACTAGCGGGGGTCTACAATGAGCAGTTCTTC. Its translation is CANSLGLAGVYNEQFF.

This chain connects TRBV7-6 to TRBJ1-1, with D tentatively TRBD1 (5 bases). Germline lookup yields CDR1 SGHVS and CDR2 FNYEAQ. The CDR3 extends over 12 amino acids. With 4 bases removed from V and 8 bases from J, the gap between germline ends came to 11 bases. CDR3 amino acids: CASSSRGREAFF. The DNA of the CDR3 is TGTGCCAGCAGCTCTCGGGGCAGGGAAGCTTTCTTT.

This clonotype was picked up many times. The chain links TRBV29-1 to TRBJ2-5; D remains unclear. The CDR3 is made up of 13 amino acids. Trimming shortened V by 6 bases and J by 1 base, and 12 bases separated the two germline ends. Germline V lookup: CDR1 SQVTM, CDR2 ANQGSEA. The CDR3 DNA reads TGCAGCGTGGCCATAATTACCCAAGAGACCCAGTACTTC. It is translated as CSVAIITQETQYF.

The CDR3 DNA is TGTGCCAGCAACTGGGACAGTGAAGCTTTCTTT. This encodes CASNWDSEAFF. The chain has TRBV6-6 and TRBJ1-1, with 7 bases that match TRBD1. The ends lost 7 bases at V and 7 bases at J; junction bases unmatched: 3. CDR3 length: 11 amino acids. The germline V gene encodes CDR1 MNHNY and CDR2 SVGAGI (reference sequence).

This clonotype has more than one count but fewer than ten. CDR3 region: CSARLNGAFGEQYF. CDR3 DNA sequence: TGCAGTGCTAGATTAAACGGGGCGTTCGGGGAGCAGTACTTC. The chain recombines TRBV20-1 with TRBJ2-5; possibly TRBD1 or TRBD2 for D (5 bases each). Germline V gene lookup returns CDR1 DFQATT and CDR2 SNEGSKA (reference sequence). V was shortened by 2 bases and J by 11 bases, with 21 bases between the two germline ends. This CDR3 region has 14 residues.

In this sample, this clonotype turned up a few times. The CDR3 protein is CASSFQGADEKLFF. The CDR3 DNA is TGTGCCAGCAGTTTCCAGGGGGCGGACGAAAAACTGTTTTTT. The chain employs TRBV12-3 or TRBV12-4 and TRBJ1-4; 8 nucleotides line up with TRBD1. Trimming took 3 bases from V and 8 from J; bases not matched to a gene: 5. The CDR3 sequence is 14 residues long.

This chain uses TRBV20-1 with TRBJ1-1, with TRBD1 as a possible D gene (6 bases). The CDR3 totals 13 residues. Trimming cost V 6 bases and J 2 bases, with 13 bases left between them. Germline loops: CDR1 DFQATT, CDR2 SNEGSKA (reference sequence). In nucleotides, the CDR3 is TGCAGTGCCCAATATGGGGGCAACACTGAAGCTTTCTTT. It codes for CSAQYGGNTEAFF.